This T cell receptor beta chain appears in the sequencing data of a study of cytotoxic CD8 clonotypes in ibrutinib-treated CLL. On the study more broadly: Patients attained 24 partial and 2 complete responses; at median about 70 months, around 15 remained remitted while around twelve progressed. After a median roughly 12 months on treatment (6 to 36), response samples were drawn. Study-level points and caveats: Different sampling times were used for sustained-remission and progressing patients.

Sequencing used immunoSEQ multiplex PCR; TCRdb keeps in-frame clones, though not all of them. The table records 270,000 or so clones, 76% of them present only once. The CDR3 sequence is 14 residues long. The germline gives CDR1 SQVTM, CDR2 ANQGSEA. The V and J ends lost 7 bases and 1 base, in that order; junction bases with no gene match: 5. As concerns this clone: Its specificity is unknown.

The sample was PBMCs, taken at disease progression, from a patient treated with ibrutinib. V gene TRBV29-1 combines with J gene TRBJ2-1, with 9 bases matching TRBD1. This clonotype was sampled from a human donor with chronic lymphocytic leukemia. The CDR3 spells CSGRDRDSYNEQFF. CDR3 nucleotide sequence: TGCAGCGGTAGGGACAGGGATTCCTACAATGAGCAGTTCTTC.